Listed here are 23 T cell receptor beta chains from one sample, sequenced in a study of type 1 regulatory T cells. A single record per CDR3 protein comes from TCRdb applying MiXCR to the reads. This sample has some 100,000 distinct CDR3 sequences, with less than 40% found just once. The material sequenced was CD4+ T cells, either the whole sample or a sorted fraction (not recorded which). These receptors all stem from a human donor in good health.

The chain uses TRBV3-1 and TRBJ2-4; the D is unclear. CDR1 is LGHDT, CDR2 YNNKEL, per germline (reference sequence). Trimming removed 1 base at V and 7 bases at J, with 11 bases between. There are 14 residues in the CDR3. This chain's CDR3 is CASSQGLAWNIQYF. CDR3 DNA: TGTGCCAGCAGCCAAGGACTCGCTTGGAACATTCAGTACTTC.

The chain has TRBV28 and TRBJ2-5; 13 bases agree with TRBD2. V was pared by 5 bases and J by 7 bases, with 7 bases of the junction left unmatched. This CDR3 has 15 residues. Germline-derived CDR1 and CDR2 are MDHEN and SYDVKM. Written as DNA, the CDR3 is TGTGCCAGCAGTCCTGGACTAGCGGGAGTGGGGACCCAGTACTTC. Protein sequence: CASSPGLAGVGTQYF.

The V and J genes are TRBV4-2 and TRBJ1-2; the D is unclear. In germline, CDR1 is LGHNA, CDR2 YNFKEQ. Trimming shortened V by 4 bases and J by 0 bases, and 12 bases separated the two germline ends. The length of the CDR3 is 15 residues. CDR3 amino acids: CASSRLDATNYGYTF. The DNA of the CDR3 is TGTGCCAGCAGCCGGTTGGACGCAACTAACTATGGCTACACCTTC.

A few counts support this clonotype. The V gene is TRBV7-2, the J gene TRBJ2-7; D is possibly TRBD1 (5 bases). V lost 5 bases to trimming and J lost 2 bases, with 13 bases between them. Germline V CDR1 and CDR2: SGHTA, FQGNSA. The CDR3 covers 14 residues. The CDR3 protein is CASSTATGTYEQYF. CDR3 coding DNA: TGTGCCAGCAGCACGGCAACAGGTACCTACGAGCAGTACTTC.

The sample holds a few counts of this clonotype. The gene calls are TRBV12-3 or TRBV12-4 and TRBJ2-7; a possible D gene is TRBD1 (5 bases). V was cut by 0 bases and J by 3 bases, with 9 bases left in between. The CDR3 spans 14 residues. As DNA, the CDR3 is TGTGCCAGCAGTTTAGCGGGGCCCAACTACGAGCAGTACTTC. Translated, it gives CASSLAGPNYEQYF.

This clonotype was picked up a small number of times. V is TRBV7-9 and J is TRBJ2-1; 9 bases fit TRBD2. The V and J ends lost 5 bases and 5 bases, in that order; junction bases with no gene match: 7. The CDR3 runs 15 residues. CDR1 is SEHNR and CDR2 is FQNEAQ in the germline V gene (reference sequence). This CDR3 reads CASSRGTSNDNEQFF. CDR3 nucleotide sequence: TGTGCCAGCAGCCGCGGGACTAGCAACGACAATGAGCAGTTCTTC. Drawing the rest from reference TRBV7-9 and TRBJ2-1, the complete variable domain is DTGVSQNPRHKITKRGQNVTFRCDPISEHNRLYWYRQTLGQGPEFLTYFQNEAQLEKSRLLSDRFSAERPKGSFSTLEIQRTEQGDSAMYLCASSRGTSNDNEQFFGPGTRLTVL.

The rearrangement links TRBV7-6 to TRBJ1-6; D unclear. CDR1 and CDR2 (germline): SGHVS, FNYEAQ. The ends were cut back, 2 bases at V and 7 bases at J, with 12 bases in the middle. This CDR3 comprises 15 residues. Here the CDR3 DNA reads TGTGCCAGCAGCTTATCGGCTCCTCCAAATTCACCCCTCCACTTT. It yields the protein CASSLSAPPNSPLHF.

The rearrangement uses TRBV5-1 and TRBJ2-1; 7 nucleotides agree with TRBD2. CDR1 and CDR2 (germline): SGHRS, YFSETQ. V trimming: 2 bases; J trimming: 6 bases; junction bases outside the gene matches: 11. There are 16 residues in the CDR3. The CDR3 region has the DNA TGCGCCAGCAGCTTTCGTGTGGCGGGAGAATCCAATGAGCAGTTCTTC. Encoded protein: CASSFRVAGESNEQFF.

This clonotype has more than one count but fewer than ten. This chain uses TRBV20-1 with TRBJ2-4; D is uncertain. V was shortened by 0 bases and J by 1 base, with 16 bases between the two germline ends. Looked up from germline, CDR1 is DFQATT and CDR2 is SNEGSKA (reference sequence). CDR3 size: 17 residues. CDR3 in amino acids: CSARDRWGLQAKNIQYF. The DNA for the CDR3 is TGCAGTGCTAGAGATCGGTGGGGATTACAGGCCAAAAACATTCAGTACTTC.

This clonotype was found a few times. This chain uses TRBV7-9 with TRBJ2-7; 10 bases fit TRBD1. Germline lookup yields CDR1 SEHNR and CDR2 FQNEAQ (reference sequence). V was pared by 3 bases and J by 6 bases, with 5 bases of the junction left unmatched. The CDR3 has 14 residues. The CDR3 loop reads CASSLETGGAEQYF. For the CDR3, the DNA is TGTGCCAGCAGCTTGGAGACAGGGGGCGCCGAGCAGTACTTC.

The sample holds a few counts of this clonotype. The genes are TRBV5-1 and TRBJ2-1; 11 bases are shared with TRBD2. The CDR3 loop spans 15 amino acids. Germline V gene data show CDR1 as SGHRS and CDR2 as YFSETQ. V gave up 0 bases and J gave up 8 bases; unmatched junction bases: 4. The CDR3 DNA reads TGCGCCAGCAGCTTGGAGCTAGCGGGAGGTTATGAGCAGTTCTTC. Protein: CASSLELAGGYEQFF. The whole variable domain, filled in from reference TRBV5-1 and TRBJ2-1, reads KAGVTQTPRYLIKTRGQQVTLSCSPISGHRSVSWYQQTPGQGLQFLFEYFSETQRNKGNFPGRFSGRQFSNSRSEMNVSTLELGDSALYLCASSLELAGGYEQFFGPGTRLTVL.

The chain is built from TRBV20-1 and TRBJ1-6; D unclear. The V end was cut by 6 bases, the J end by 4 bases, with 28 bases between. CDR3 length equals 19 residues. Germline lookup yields CDR1 DFQATT and CDR2 SNEGSKA (reference sequence). The CDR3 reads CSAPGEPLDLTLYNSPLHF. The CDR3 bases are TGCAGTGCCCCGGGCGAGCCCCTTGATCTCACTCTATATAATTCACCCCTCCACTTT.

The CDR3 loop is CASSLFRAENTGELFF. CDR3 nucleotides: TGCGCCAGCAGCTTGTTTCGGGCAGAGAACACCGGGGAGCTGTTTTTT. This sequence joins TRBV5-1 and TRBJ2-2; D is unclear. Germline CDR1 and CDR2: SGHRS and YFSETQ. This CDR3 spans 16 amino acids. Trimming pared 1 base from V and 1 base from J, leaving 11 bases between.

The chain has TRBV5-1 and TRBJ2-7; 11 nucleotides match TRBD2. The V gene's germline CDR1 is SGHRS and CDR2 YFSETQ. After removal of 4 bases from V and 6 bases from J, the junction contained 12 bases not matched to a gene. The CDR3 runs to 16 residues. The CDR3 sequence: CASSPGTSGPMGEQYF. CDR3 bases: TGCGCCAGCAGCCCCGGGACTAGCGGCCCCATGGGCGAGCAGTACTTC.

In its sample, this clonotype was seen a few times. The CDR3 region is CSATDNQAYEQYF. CDR3 sequence (DNA): TGCAGCGCCACGGACAACCAAGCCTACGAGCAGTACTTC. This sequence joins TRBV29-1 and TRBJ2-7, with D possibly matching TRBD1 (5 bases). The ends were cut back, 7 bases at V and 2 bases at J, with 15 bases in the middle. Germline CDR1 and CDR2: SQVTM and ANQGSEA. This CDR3 has 13 residues.

This clonotype was seen a few times. Here the CDR3 reads CASSRGQGASYEQYF. The CDR3, as DNA: TGTGCCAGCAGTCGTGGACAGGGGGCATCCTACGAGCAGTACTTC. V usage is TRBV12-3 or TRBV12-4 and J usage is TRBJ2-7, with 11 bases fitting TRBD1. J was trimmed by 1 base and V by 5 bases; bases with no gene match: 4. The CDR3 spans 15 residues.

The V call is TRBV15, the J call TRBJ2-1, with 8 nucleotides matching TRBD2. The CDR3 sequence is 15 residues long. Trimming cost V 3 bases and J 7 bases; bases outside gene matches: 8. Germline CDR1 LNHNV, CDR2 YYDKDF (reference sequence). For the CDR3, the DNA is TGTGCCACCAGCAGTACCCGGACTAGCCTGAATGAGCAGTTCTTC. This encodes CATSSTRTSLNEQFF.

The rearrangement joins TRBV10-3 to TRBJ2-1; 8 nucleotides line up with TRBD1. V shed 6 bases, J shed 8 bases, and the junction held 18 bases outside the gene matches. The CDR3 is 17 residues long. Germline CDR1 reads ENHRY; CDR2 reads SYGVKD. The CDR3 sequence: CAIRPGGQGSFGHEQFF. The DNA for the CDR3 is TGTGCCATCAGACCCGGCGGACAGGGCAGTTTTGGCCATGAGCAGTTCTTC.

This clonotype was recorded a few times. This sequence joins TRBV20-1 and TRBJ2-5; the D gene is possibly TRBD2 (6 bases). Germline CDR1 is DFQATT and CDR2 is SNEGSKA (reference sequence). The CDR3 covers 15 residues. The V end was cut by 1 base, the J end by 4 bases, with 16 bases between. The CDR3 sequence is CSARGGRAEGETQYF. For the CDR3, the DNA is TGCAGTGCTAGAGGCGGCAGGGCGGAGGGAGAGACCCAGTACTTC.

The chain combines TRBV20-1 with TRBJ2-5, with no clear D. Trimming pared 4 bases from V and 4 bases from J, leaving 10 bases between. The CDR3 has 12 residues. Germline V lookup: CDR1 DFQATT, CDR2 SNEGSKA (reference sequence). This CDR3 reads CSANPIGETQYF. The CDR3 region has the DNA TGCAGTGCTAACCCCATCGGAGAGACCCAGTACTTC.

This clonotype turned up a few times. The chain carries TRBV6-6 and TRBJ1-1; D remains unclear. The germline V gene has CDR1 MNHNY and CDR2 SVGAGI (reference sequence). V lost 1 base and J lost 3, with 6 bases in between. CDR3 length: 13 residues. CDR3 protein: CASSYLGDTEAFF. CDR3 nucleotides: TGTGCCAGCAGTTACTTAGGCGACACTGAAGCTTTCTTT.

This clonotype has just a few counts. J is TRBJ1-3 and V is TRBV13; D ambiguous. Germline loops: CDR1 PRHDT, CDR2 FYEKMQ (reference sequence). The length of the CDR3 is 14 residues. Trimming cost V 5 bases and J 0 bases, with 8 bases left between them. CDR3: CASSPTISGNTIYF. In DNA, the CDR3 is TGTGCCAGCAGCCCAACGATCTCTGGAAACACCATATATTTT.

This chain links TRBV5-5 with TRBJ2-1; D possibly corresponds to TRBD2 (5 bases). The ends were cut back, 4 bases at V and 5 bases at J, with 10 bases in the middle. Per germline, CDR1 SGHKS and CDR2 YYEKEE (reference sequence). The CDR3 sequence is 13 residues long. The DNA for the CDR3 is TGTGCCAGCAGCCCCTACGGGGACAATGAGCAGTTCTTC. This sequence encodes CASSPYGDNEQFF.